The 13 T cell receptor beta chains below all came from one sample that was sequenced in a study of immune cell composition in non-small cell lung cancer. Repertoires were generated with immunoSEQ multiplex PCR, while TCRdb's copy carries only in-frame clones and drops some. The table lists a few thousand clones, roughly three quarters of them singletons. Normal lung sampling was at least 3 cm from the tumour, as distant as possible. The specimen was non-adjacent lung tissue. The receptors were gathered from a human donor with non-small cell lung cancer.

This clone appeared a few times. This chain uses TRBV11-2 with TRBJ1-5; D possibly corresponds to TRBD1 (5 bases). With 1 base removed from V and 2 bases from J, the gap between germline ends came to 9 bases. CDR1 SGHAT and CDR2 FQNNGV come from the germline V gene. This CDR3 has 15 residues. CDR3 bases: TGTGCCAGCAGCTTAGGCGGGGCTGGCAATCAGCCCCAGCATTTT. Its translation: CASSLGGAGNQPQHF.

The V and J genes are TRBV28 and TRBJ2-7; the match to TRBD1 covers 7 bases. The germline gives CDR1 MDHEN, CDR2 SYDVKM. J lost 7 bases, V lost 6 bases, and 9 bases had no gene match. The CDR3 runs 13 residues. CDR3 amino acids: CASRSQGEREQYF. CDR3 sequence (DNA): TGTGCCAGCAGGTCTCAGGGGGAACGGGAGCAGTACTTC.

This clone was observed a handful of times. This chain uses TRBV6-5 with TRBJ2-5; D possibly corresponds to TRBD1 (5 bases). This CDR3 has 15 amino acids. Trimming pared 4 bases from V and 2 bases from J, leaving 14 bases between. The germline CDR1 and CDR2 sequences are MNHEY and SVGAGI. CDR3 sequence: CASSSRVYFQETQYF. The CDR3 DNA reads as TGTGCCAGCAGTTCCAGGGTCTATTTTCAAGAGACCCAGTACTTC.

The chain carries TRBV9 and TRBJ1-4; 8 bases align to TRBD1. The germline V gene has CDR1 SGDLS and CDR2 YYNGEE. The CDR3 length is 14 residues. V lost 4 bases and J lost 7; bases outside the gene matches: 6. The CDR3: CASSTDRASEKLFF. CDR3 sequence (DNA): TGTGCCAGCAGCACGGACAGGGCCTCTGAAAAACTGTTTTTT.

This chain joins TRBV9 and TRBJ2-1; TRBD1 aligns across 7 bases. CDR3 size: 12 residues. Per germline, CDR1 SGDLS and CDR2 YYNGEE. Germline trimming cut 3 bases from V and 6 bases from J; bases unmatched to any gene: 0. The CDR3 DNA reads as TGTGCCAGCAGCGGGGACAGCAATGAGCAGTTCTTC. Translation gives CASSGDSNEQFF.

The V call is TRBV11-1, the J call TRBJ1-6; unclear D gene. The CDR3 extends over 15 amino acids. The germline V gene encodes CDR1 SGHAT and CDR2 FQDESV (reference sequence). V lost 4 bases to trimming and J lost 5 bases, with 12 bases between them. The CDR3 region has the DNA TGTGCCAGCAGCTGGGCGGGAGAAGATAATTCACCCCTCCACTTT. This gives the protein CASSWAGEDNSPLHF.

Turning to this clone: A read error may produce the germline difference seen at one junction end. The chain joins TRBV5-3 to TRBJ2-7; D may be TRBD2 (6 bases). TRBV5-3 is identified as an open reading frame with a role that is uncertain. The CDR3 spans 13 residues. CDR3 sequence: CASSWGLTAEQYF. In nucleotides, the CDR3 is TGTGCCAGCAGCTGGGGACTCACGGCGGAGCAGTACTTC.

This clone is judged medium-sized. The J gene is TRBJ2-4, the V gene TRBV10-3; D might be TRBD2 (7 bases). The CDR3 contains 16 residues. Per germline, CDR1 ENHRY and CDR2 SYGVKD. V lost 5 bases and J 2 bases, leaving 16 bases between the germline ends. The CDR3 protein is CAISKGGEGTKNIQYF. For the CDR3, the DNA is TGTGCCATCAGTAAAGGGGGGGAGGGAACCAAAAACATTCAGTACTTC.

This clone was seen only a few times. This rearrangement joins TRBV30 to TRBJ1-1; TRBD1 matches at 9 bases. Trimming removed 1 base from V and 1 base from J; junction bases left unmatched: 10. CDR1 GTSNPN and CDR2 SVGIG come from the germline V gene (reference sequence). The CDR3 totals 17 residues. CDR3 in amino acids: CAWSASRTGAGNTEAFF. DNA of the CDR3: TGTGCCTGGAGTGCGAGCAGGACAGGGGCGGGGAACACTGAAGCTTTCTTT.

This sequence joins TRBV10-3 and TRBJ2-6; TRBD2 might be the D (6 bases). The V end was cut by 0 bases, the J end by 0 bases, with 6 bases between. Germline CDR1 is ENHRY and CDR2 is SYGVKD. The CDR3 is made up of 16 amino acids. The CDR3 sequence: CAISESGGSGANVLTF. CDR3 sequence (DNA): TGTGCCATCAGTGAGTCGGGAGGCTCTGGGGCCAACGTCCTGACTTTC.

This chain connects TRBV7-2 to TRBJ2-1, with 7 bases aligning to TRBD1. The ends lost 3 bases at V and 1 base at J; junction bases unmatched: 0. This CDR3 is 14 amino acids long. The V gene's germline CDR1 is SGHTA and CDR2 FQGNSA. CDR3 sequence: CASSLDRSYNEQFF. In nucleotides, the CDR3 is TGTGCCAGCAGCTTGGACAGGTCCTACAATGAGCAGTTCTTC.

The rearrangement joins TRBV6-5 to TRBJ2-7, with D possibly matching TRBD1 (5 bases). The germline V gene has CDR1 MNHEY and CDR2 SVGAGI. The V end lost 2 bases, the J end lost 4 bases, and 12 bases lay between the germline ends. CDR3 size: 14 residues. Written as DNA, the CDR3 is TGTGCCAGCAGTTACAGGGGTTCTCGGTACGAGCAGTACTTC. Protein sequence: CASSYRGSRYEQYF.

This clone is large. The chain employs TRBV2 and TRBJ2-5, with a possible D match to TRBD2 (7 bases). V dropped 4 bases and J dropped 0 bases, with 15 bases sitting between them. Germline V gene data show CDR1 as SNHLY and CDR2 as FYNNEI. There are 16 residues in the CDR3. Written as DNA, the CDR3 is TGTGCCAGCAGTGGAGCGGGACACATGTACCAAGAGACCCAGTACTTC. It codes for CASSGAGHMYQETQYF.